What follows are 8 T cell receptor beta chains derived from one specimen sequenced in a study of T cell repertoires in cytomegalovirus infection. No antigen has been assigned to these receptors. MiXCR, applied by TCRdb to the reads, yields one record per CDR3 protein. The data show roughly 920,000 distinct CDR3 sequences, roughly 30% seen once. The specimen comprised cultured CD8+ T cells from PBMCs, sampled from culture after CMV antigen stimulation. The source is a human donor in good health (CMV status not recorded). Some clones in this sample may be carry-over from other donors' samples.

The genes are TRBV19 and TRBJ1-1; the D gene is possibly TRBD1 (5 bases). CDR1 LNHDA and CDR2 SQIVND come from the germline V gene (reference sequence). The CDR3 extends over 15 amino acids. With 7 bases removed from V and 2 bases from J, the gap between germline ends came to 17 bases. In nucleotides, the CDR3 is TGTGCCAGTATAAACCCAATCAGGGCAAACACTGAAGCTTTCTTT. It specifies CASINPIRANTEAFF.

The genes are TRBV6-2 or TRBV6-3 and TRBJ2-1; 8 nucleotides match TRBD1. Germline loops: CDR1 MNHEY, CDR2 SVGEGT. Unmatched junction bases numbered 6, after V lost 5 bases and J lost 3 bases. This CDR3 contains 15 residues. CDR3 sequence (DNA): TGTGCCAGCAGTCAGGACAGGGCGTACTACAATGAGCAGTTCTTC. Translation: CASSQDRAYYNEQFF.

This clonotype has ten or more counts. The V and J genes are TRBV12-3 or TRBV12-4 and TRBJ2-2, with D perhaps matching TRBD2 (7 bases). There are 16 residues in the CDR3. Trimming took off 7 bases at V and 2 bases at J, with 17 bases between the two ends. CDR3 sequence reads: CASNIVGGPNTGELFF. In DNA, the CDR3 is TGTGCCAGCAATATAGTCGGGGGGCCCAACACCGGGGAGCTGTTTTTT.

Notes on this clonotype: Relative to the germline gene, one junction end is altered; a read error may explain this. This sequence joins TRBV7-2 and TRBJ2-7, with 11 positions matching TRBD2. Germline CDR1 is SGHTA and CDR2 is FQGNSA. CDR3 length equals 14 residues. The DNA of the CDR3 is TGTGCCAGCAGCTTTGGACTAGCGGGCTACGAACAGTACTTC. This sequence encodes CASSFGLAGYEQYF.

This clonotype was counted at least ten times. The rearrangement links TRBV7-2 to TRBJ2-3; D is ambiguous. This CDR3 is built from 15 residues. Germline V lookup: CDR1 SGHTA, CDR2 FQGNSA. The V end lost 1 base, the J end lost 6 bases, and 14 bases lay between the germline ends. CDR3 residues: CASSLEVKKRDTQYF. The CDR3 nucleotides read TGTGCCAGCAGCTTAGAGGTCAAAAAACGGGATACGCAGTATTTT.

This clonotype was found a few times. The V call is TRBV9, the J call TRBJ1-5; weak D call: TRBD1 (5 bases). With 4 bases removed from V and 4 bases from J, the gap between germline ends came to 15 bases. Germline assignment: CDR1 SGDLS and CDR2 YYNGEE. CDR3 length equals 15 residues. The CDR3 nucleotides read TGTGCCAGCAGCCTCACCGGGACGAAAAATCAGCCCCAGCATTTT. Its protein is CASSLTGTKNQPQHF.

This chain uses TRBV7-9 with TRBJ2-2; 8 bases align to TRBD1. Germline assignment: CDR1 SEHNR and CDR2 FQNEAQ (reference sequence). The CDR3 is 14 residues long. V dropped 8 bases and J dropped 1; count of bases not matched to a gene: 3. CDR3 DNA: TGTGCCAGCCCCGGGACAGGGAACACCGGGGAGCTGTTTTTT. It translates to CASPGTGNTGELFF.

The chain uses TRBV3-1 and TRBJ2-4, with unresolved D. The length of the CDR3 is 14 residues. CDR1 is LGHDT, CDR2 YNNKEL, per germline (reference sequence). The V and J ends lost 1 base and 1 base respectively, with 5 bases between them. For the CDR3, the DNA is TGTGCCAGCAGCCAAGCCCCTGCCAAAAACATTCAGTACTTC. This encodes CASSQAPAKNIQYF.